This paragraph reports one TCR beta chain. The Seattle patients joined while their infection was active and were tracked longitudinally afterward. The CDR3 has 14 residues. V lost 4 bases to trimming and J lost 9 bases; unmatched junction nucleotides: 8. CDR1 is SGHKS and CDR2 is YYEKEE in the germline V gene (reference sequence). The data originate from a study of blood T cell repertoires in COVID-19. Here immunoSEQ multiplex PCR was the method, and the copy in TCRdb shows in-frame clones only, minus some. Among approximately 180,000 clones listed, around nine tenths were seen once. V gene TRBV5-5 combines with J gene TRBJ2-4; TRBD1 aligns across 9 bases. The sample was peripheral blood. The source is a woman between 70 and 85 years old with COVID-19, enrolled during active disease. The CDR3 sequence is CASSPTGGTGIQYF. The DNA for the CDR3 is TGTGCCAGCAGCCCGACAGGGGGAACGGGCATTCAGTACTTC.